The TCR beta chain described here comes from a study of identical twins. Notes on the study in general: Cord blood's abundant beta clonotypes had fewer insertions, unlike memory repertoires. Sequences that were out-of-frame, alpha and twin-shared displayed an excess of low generation probability. In zero-insertion analyses, partial confounding could arise from invariant MAIT and iNKT cells.

The CDR3 runs 11 residues. Per germline, CDR1 SQVTM and CDR2 ANQGSEA. J lost 7 bases, V lost 7 bases, and 7 bases had no gene match. A template switching step contributed a universal primer site, while unique molecular identifiers were present in the cDNA. TCRdb processed the 5' RACE reads anew with MiXCR; each CDR3 protein has one entry. Among under 400,000 distinct CDR3 sequences listed, roughly 9% were seen once. This clonotype was observed a handful of times. As yet, its antigen is unknown. This chain uses TRBV29-1 with TRBJ2-7; 7 bases are a match to TRBD1. This receptor was obtained from a woman aged 45 to 65 in good health. The source material was naive T cells sorted from blood. Written as DNA, the CDR3 is TGCAGCGCCTTGACAGGGCTGGAGCAGTACTTC. It codes for CSALTGLEQYF.